This passage covers 18 T cell receptor beta chains from one sample sequenced in a study of T cell responses to AZD1222 COVID-19 vaccine. The protocol was immunoSEQ multiplex PCR, while the TCRdb copy is restricted to in-frame clones and leaves out a portion. The sample yields about 140,000 clones, just over 90% seen once. The input for sequencing was peripheral blood, taken on day 0 of AZD1222 vaccination. These receptors originate from an adult in good health.

The chain links TRBV18 to TRBJ2-7; no reliable D call. The CDR3 runs to 17 residues. In germline, CDR1 is KGHSH, CDR2 LQKENI. Trimming removed 0 bases at V and 3 bases at J, with 18 bases between. The CDR3 spells CASSPPGFDTKSYEQYF. In DNA, the CDR3 is TGTGCCAGCTCACCACCGGGGTTTGACACGAAAAGCTACGAGCAGTACTTC.

This clone appeared a single time. The chain couples TRBV19 to TRBJ1-1; D call uncertain. Trimming took off 3 bases at V and 8 bases at J, with 13 bases between the two ends. The CDR3 has 13 residues. Germline CDR1 reads LNHDA; CDR2 reads SQIVND (reference sequence). DNA for the CDR3: TGTGCCAGTAGTATCCGAAGGGTACCCGAAGCTTTCTTT. Its translation is CASSIRRVPEAFF.

The chain combines TRBV7-8 with TRBJ1-5; D is perhaps TRBD1 (5 bases). The CDR3 extends over 16 amino acids. Germline assignment: CDR1 SGHVS and CDR2 FQNEAQ. V lost 2 bases and J 6 bases, leaving 17 bases between the germline ends. CDR3 nucleotide sequence: TGTGCCAGCAGCTTATACTTGCTGGGTAGGGGTCAGCCCCAGCATTTT. This gives the protein CASSLYLLGRGQPQHF.

This sequence joins TRBV27 and TRBJ2-1, with 9 bases aligning to TRBD2. The CDR3 covers 17 residues. The ends lost 6 bases at V and 2 bases at J; junction bases unmatched: 11. In germline, CDR1 is MNHEY, CDR2 SMNVEV (reference sequence). The CDR3 DNA reads TGTGCCAGCAGATCTGAGGATGCGGGGGGGCCCTACAATGAGCAGTTCTTC. This codes for CASRSEDAGGPYNEQFF.

V usage is TRBV6-5 and J usage is TRBJ1-6; D not certain. V was trimmed by 5 bases and J by 13 bases, leaving 12 bases between them. The CDR3 sequence is 12 residues long. Germline values: CDR1 MNHEY, CDR2 SVGAGI. CDR3 sequence reads: CASSLLSGPLHF. The DNA for the CDR3 is TGTGCCAGCAGTCTTTTATCGGGGCCCCTCCACTTT.

CDR3 in amino acids: CASSLRRQALNQPQHF. CDR3 DNA sequence: TGTGCCAGCAGCCTTCGTCGACAGGCCCTCAATCAGCCCCAGCATTTT. The rearrangement joins TRBV6-6 to TRBJ1-5, with D perhaps matching TRBD1 (6 bases). Germline V gives CDR1 MNHNY, CDR2 SVGAGI (reference sequence). The length of the CDR3 is 16 residues. Between the trimmed V and J ends, which lost 6 bases and 3 bases, there was a span of 18 bases.

The chain is built from TRBV28 and TRBJ2-6, with 8 bases aligning to TRBD1. After removal of 3 bases from V and 3 bases from J, the junction contained 4 bases not matched to a gene. Per the germline V gene, CDR1 is MDHEN and CDR2 is SYDVKM. CDR3 length: 16 amino acids. This CDR3 reads CASSFPGGGGANVLTF. In DNA, the CDR3 is TGTGCCAGCAGTTTCCCAGGGGGCGGTGGGGCCAACGTCCTGACTTTC.

The chain recombines TRBV4-1 with TRBJ2-7, with 7 bases identical to TRBD1. The CDR3 is made up of 17 amino acids. V was clipped by 0 bases and J by 0 bases; unmatched bases: 8. CDR1 and CDR2 from the germline V gene are MGHRA and YSYEKL. The CDR3 here is CASSQELDRASSYEQYF. CDR3 nucleotide sequence: TGCGCCAGCAGCCAAGAATTAGACAGGGCGTCCTCCTACGAGCAGTACTTC.

The rearrangement joins TRBV10-3 to TRBJ1-1, with D possibly TRBD1 on 5 matching bases. The ends were cut back, 4 bases at V and 3 bases at J, with 12 bases in the middle. Germline V CDR1 and CDR2: ENHRY, SYGVKD. CDR3 size: 14 residues. The CDR3 is CAISARPGDTEAFF. CDR3 nucleotide sequence: TGTGCCATCAGTGCCCGTCCGGGGGACACTGAAGCTTTCTTT.

The genes are TRBV7-9 and TRBJ2-1; no firm D call. This CDR3 has 12 residues. The V gene lost 3 bases and the J gene lost 7 bases, with 7 bases spanning the gap. Germline CDR1 is SEHNR and CDR2 is FQNEAQ (reference sequence). Here the CDR3 DNA reads TGTGCCAGCAGCTTTTCAGGTAATGAGCAGTTCTTC. Its translation: CASSFSGNEQFF.

The V gene is TRBV5-3, the J gene TRBJ2-3, with 8 bases identical to TRBD1. TRBV5-3 is an ORF, and what it does is uncertain. V lost 9 bases and J lost 2; bases outside the gene matches: 17. There are 17 residues in the CDR3. Here the CDR3 reads CATLTFPGQAPTDTQYF. The CDR3 DNA is TGTGCCACCTTAACTTTCCCGGGACAGGCTCCCACAGATACGCAGTATTTT.

The gene calls are TRBV15 and TRBJ2-1; 7 bases are shared with TRBD2. V trimming: 8 bases; J trimming: 0 bases; junction bases outside the gene matches: 4. The CDR3 consists of 14 residues. Per germline, CDR1 LNHNV and CDR2 YYDKDF (reference sequence). The CDR3 protein is CATSSGASYNEQFF. DNA for the CDR3: TGTGCCACCTCCAGCGGGGCCTCCTACAATGAGCAGTTCTTC.

The gene calls are TRBV28 and TRBJ2-2, with TRBD1 matching over 7 bases. CDR1 MDHEN and CDR2 SYDVKM come from the germline V gene. J lost 5 bases, V lost 3 bases, and 15 bases had no gene match. CDR3 length: 18 residues. CDR3 coding DNA: TGTGCCAGCAGTTTTAGGTCAACAGGGGTGGTCAATACCGGGGAGCTGTTTTTT. Encoded protein: CASSFRSTGVVNTGELFF. Based on the CDR3 plus reference TRBV28 and TRBJ2-2, the full variable domain is DVKVTQSSRYLVKRTGEKVFLECVQDMDHENMFWYRQDPGLGLRLIYFSYDVKMKEKGDIPEGYSVSREKKERFSLILESASTNQTSMYLCASSFRSTGVVNTGELFFGEGSRLTVL.

This chain's CDR3 is CASSLAGQSSGNTIYF. DNA of the CDR3: TGCGCCAGCAGCTTGGCGGGACAGAGCTCTGGAAACACCATATATTTT. The rearrangement uses TRBV5-1 and TRBJ1-3; 7 positions match TRBD1. V gave up 0 bases and J gave up 0 bases; unmatched junction bases: 3. CDR1 is SGHRS, CDR2 YFSETQ, per germline. This CDR3 is 16 amino acids long.

The V call is TRBV24-1, the J call TRBJ1-1, with D perhaps TRBD1 (6 bases). This CDR3 contains 13 residues. V lost 7 bases to trimming and J lost 3 bases, with 11 bases between them. From germline, CDR1 is KGHDR and CDR2 SFDVKD. The CDR3 spells CATRIKGDTEAFF. CDR3 nucleotide sequence: TGTGCCACCAGAATAAAGGGGGACACTGAAGCTTTCTTT.

For this clone: The sample has other DNA sequences that encode this CDR3 too. The gene calls are TRBV7-9 and TRBJ1-5; D is unclear. Germline values: CDR1 SEHNR, CDR2 FQNEAQ (reference sequence). Trimming took off 1 base at V and 4 bases at J, with 5 bases between the two ends. The CDR3 runs to 13 residues. CDR3 DNA: TGTGCCAGCAGCTTAGACGGGAATCAGCCCCAGCATTTT. Amino acid sequence: CASSLDGNQPQHF.

This sequence joins TRBV18 and TRBJ1-5; the match to TRBD1 covers 7 bases. This CDR3 has 14 amino acids. From germline, CDR1 is KGHSH and CDR2 LQKENI. V gave up 5 bases and J gave up 7 bases; unmatched junction bases: 8. The CDR3 reads CASSFSGGGQPQHF. The CDR3 coding sequence is TGTGCCAGCTCATTCTCAGGGGGGGGGCAGCCCCAGCATTTT.

J is TRBJ1-2 and V is TRBV5-1; D is possibly TRBD1 (5 bases). Germline CDR1 reads SGHRS; CDR2 reads YFSETQ. Trimming took 4 bases from V and 3 from J, leaving 16 bases between them. The CDR3 consists of 15 residues. CDR3 nucleotides: TGCGCCAGCAGCGTGGGACCACAATACTACTATGGCTACACCTTC. As protein: CASSVGPQYYYGYTF.